This T cell receptor (beta chain) was sequenced during a study of T cell responses to AZD1222 COVID-19 vaccine (dated by TCRdb to the early 2020s). For the wider study: A total of more than 230 trial participants underwent TCR sequencing, of whom 200 to 220 received two doses of AZD1222 and about 26 received two doses of the MenACWY control vaccine. Trial participants were enrolled by age into 18-55, 56-69 and 70-plus year subgroups, with about 150, 28 and 57 TCR-sequenced participants respectively.

Taken from cysteine to phenylalanine, the CDR3 has 16 residues. Only CDR3 DNA is held: 48 bases, read in frame from base 1. V loses 0 bases, J loses 1 base, and the germline ends lie 13 bases apart. The CDR1 and CDR2 encoded by the germline V gene are MNHEY and SVGAGI. This clone appeared a single time. Its antigen specificity is not known. No much larger clone is present one base from it, and per-base qualities are unavailable. Overall results and qualifications from the work: Nearly half of unique spike-specific TCRs reportedly recognized epitopes outside regions mutated in the B.1.351 and B.1.1.7 variants. Participants were mostly white British, with more females than males. The authors suggested clonal diversity may have been underestimated. Conclusions about previously exposed vaccinees are limited because only five to seven AZD1222 recipients were SARS-CoV-2 seropositive at baseline. CD4 TCRs associated with the vaccine covered the entire spike protein, and the dominant responses were in regions 160-218 and 743-854. Because no samples from the day 14 peak response were available, repertoires could be characterized only after the peak T cell response. Spike-specific TCR breadth and depth rose significantly after two AZD1222 doses compared with day 0 and with MenACWY recipients. The 56-69-year group was small, and its depth increase did not reach significance, likely because of low power.

The time point label corresponds to: about 28 days (+/-7) after the second vaccine dose. AZD1222 recipients given second doses at about 4 weeks or at about 12 weeks were pooled, since spike-specific TCR depth and breadth were not found to differ between the two schedules. Vaccinee samples were obtained from the UK trials COV001 and COV002, which included a single-blind randomized controlled phase 2/3 trial of AZD1222 (ChAdOx1 nCoV-19) in healthy adults. For TCRbeta chain sequencing, PBMC samples were collected from trial participants at day 0 and at day 28 after the second dose. The CDR3 regions of human TCRbeta chains were analyzed by immunosequencing. The original pipeline was this. TCRs in the repertoires were matched against a reference library of SARS-CoV-2-specific TCRs that had been generated with the MIRA antigen-specificity platform. Breadth was defined as the fraction of unique TCRs that were SARS-CoV-2-associated. Depth was defined as the fraction of total T cells that were SARS-CoV-2-associated. Using the MIRA data, every spike-specific TCR was mapped to the spike region that the TCR reacted to and assigned to either a CD4 or a CD8 class. Log10-transformed breadth and depth values were compared by one-way ANOVA with Sidak's multiple comparisons tests. Held by TCRdb, this immuneACCESS table contains in-frame sequences only and omits some clones. Under half of the omission traces to an unresolved V gene where checked; the cause of the rest is unknown. That table supplies the V and J calls and clone size; D and trimming were determined from the DNA. Present in this sample are fewer than 120,000 clones, about 94% of which were seen just once. The ten largest account for 2.9% of the sample.

Sample: peripheral blood, taken 28 days after the second AZD1222 dose. This TCR was sampled from an adult who received the AZD1222 COVID-19 vaccine. In this chain, TRBV6-5 is recombined with TRBJ2-7; TRBD1 is a possible D gene, resting on 5 matching bases. DNA sequence: TGTGCCAGCAGTTACTCGATAGCAGGGCCTTCCTACGAGCAGTACTTC. Its product reads: CASSYSIAGPSYEQYF.